A selection of T cell receptor beta chains follows, all from one sample in a study of T and B cells in COVID-19 patients. MiXCR, run by TCRdb on the multiplex PCR reads, gives a single entry per CDR3 protein. Of about 1,300 distinct CDR3 sequences listed, around 23% are singletons. Input material: blood. The origin of the receptors is a human donor with active COVID-19. Each CDR3 is given with its conserved first and last residue. D genes are given only for firm matches.

v_gene	d_gene	j_gene	CDR3aa
TRBV29-1	TRBD2	TRBJ2-7	CSTGTSGRGHEQYF
TRBV13	-	TRBJ1-3	CASSLEGGGNTIYF
TRBV29-1	-	TRBJ2-2	CSVVRGNTGELFF
TRBV2	-	TRBJ1-5	CASSEFEAGRQPQHF
TRBV6-1	-	TRBJ2-2	CASSELGDTGELFF
TRBV20-1	TRBD2	TRBJ2-1	CSAVSGRAYNEQFF
TRBV5-1	-	TRBJ1-1	CASSPAQMNTEAFF
TRBV19	-	TRBJ2-3	CASSSGNIDTQYF
TRBV20-1	TRBD2	TRBJ2-3	CSARRLAVTDTQYF
TRBV19	-	TRBJ2-2	CASRLQGPGELFF
TRBV19	-	TRBJ1-2	CASSPRAQGYGYTF
TRBV27	TRBD2	TRBJ2-5	CASSRTSSPGGTQYF
TRBV10-1	TRBD1	TRBJ2-4	CASSPRQGLAKNIQYF